This entry concerns a single T cell receptor beta chain. Its antigen is undetermined. Using two-round multiplex PCR, the authors amplified TCR beta CDR3 from genomic DNA. It was primers specific to each TRBV and TRBJ gene that first-round PCR used. One entry per CDR3 protein, called by TCRdb with MiXCR from the multiplex PCR reads. The data show more than 15,000 distinct CDR3 sequences, with around 45% seen just once and under 50% held by the top ten. The sample originates from a study of prognosis after radiotherapy for stage I lung cancer. The overall study: The study deemed all of its non-small cell lung cancer patients medically inoperable. Radiotherapy was SBRT in 3 to 5 fractions with a biologically effective dose of at least 100 Gy. Study outcomes and limitations: Tumor-specific status of the expanded TCR clones was not determined in the analysis.

The germline V gene has CDR1 SNHLY and CDR2 FYNNEI. The V end lost 7 bases, the J end lost 1 base, and 7 bases lay between the germline ends. CDR3 length: 12 residues. This specimen was PBMCs, taken before or after stereotactic body radiation therapy (not recorded which). The rearrangement uses TRBV2 and TRBJ1-1; no clear D gene. This receptor was taken from a donor over 45 with non-small cell lung cancer. CDR3 coding DNA: TGTGCCAGCATTGAGGAGAACACTGAAGCTTTCTTT. Translating it yields CASIEENTEAFF.